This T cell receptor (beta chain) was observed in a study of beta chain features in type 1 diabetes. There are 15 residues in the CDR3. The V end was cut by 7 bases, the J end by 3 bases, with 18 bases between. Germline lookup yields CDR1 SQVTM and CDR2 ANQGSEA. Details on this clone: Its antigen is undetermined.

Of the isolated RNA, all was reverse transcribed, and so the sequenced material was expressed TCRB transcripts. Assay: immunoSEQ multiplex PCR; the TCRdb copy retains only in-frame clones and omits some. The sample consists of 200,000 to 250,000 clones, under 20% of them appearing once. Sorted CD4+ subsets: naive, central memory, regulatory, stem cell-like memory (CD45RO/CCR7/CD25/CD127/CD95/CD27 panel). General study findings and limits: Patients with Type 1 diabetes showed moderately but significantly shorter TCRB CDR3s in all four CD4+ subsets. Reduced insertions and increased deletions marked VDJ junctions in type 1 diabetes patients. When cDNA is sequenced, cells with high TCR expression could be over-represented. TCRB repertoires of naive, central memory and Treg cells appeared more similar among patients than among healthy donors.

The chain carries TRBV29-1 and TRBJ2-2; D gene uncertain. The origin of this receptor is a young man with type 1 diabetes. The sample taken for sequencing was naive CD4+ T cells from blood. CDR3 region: CSGVVNGRHTGELFF. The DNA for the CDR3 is TGCAGCGGCGTGGTGAACGGACGCCACACCGGGGAGCTGTTTTTT.